These 28 T cell receptor beta chains share one sample of origin, sequenced in a study of glioma-infiltrating T cells. Using RNA template, CDR3s of TCR alpha and beta were amplified with iRepertoire arm-PCR. MiXCR, applied by TCRdb to the multiplex PCR reads, yields one record per CDR3 protein. The sample lists approximately 110,000 distinct CDR3 sequences, roughly 25% occurring once. Sequenced input: glioma tissue, nonneoplastic brain tissue, or PBMCs (not recorded which). The receptors were sampled from a human donor with low-grade glioma or glioblastoma, undergoing nonglioma brain surgery, or in good health (not recorded which).

This clonotype was recorded at least ten times. The chain recombines TRBV6-6 with TRBJ2-7; D unresolved. CDR1 and CDR2 from the germline V gene are MNHNY and SVGAGI (reference sequence). This CDR3 spans 13 amino acids. V lost 0 bases to trimming and J lost 3 bases, with 6 bases between them. The CDR3 nucleotides read TGTGCCAGCAGTTACTCGTACAGCTACGAGCAGTACTTC. Translated, it gives CASSYSYSYEQYF.

This clonotype was detected ten times or more. V and J are TRBV14 and TRBJ1-3, with 7 bases identical to TRBD1. This CDR3 has 19 amino acids. The V gene's germline CDR1 is SGHDN and CDR2 FVKESK. J gave up 1 base and V 4 bases, and 16 bases lay outside the gene matches. The CDR3 nucleotides read TGTGCCAGCAGCCGAGACGTCCGGACAGGTGCTCTATCTGGAAACACCATATATTTT. It translates to CASSRDVRTGALSGNTIYF.

The CDR3 loop reads CSAIGSYQGVTDTQYF. The DNA of the CDR3 is TGCAGTGCTATAGGAAGTTATCAGGGTGTCACAGATACGCAGTATTTT. The gene calls are TRBV20-1 and TRBJ2-3; D is possibly TRBD1 (5 bases). The CDR3 spans 16 residues. The germline V gene encodes CDR1 DFQATT and CDR2 SNEGSKA (reference sequence). Trimming cost V 4 bases and J 2 bases, with 19 bases left between them.

This chain links TRBV19 with TRBJ1-2; tentative D call: TRBD1 (5 bases). Looked up from germline, CDR1 is LNHDA and CDR2 is SQIVND (reference sequence). V dropped 5 bases and J dropped 7 bases, with 8 bases sitting between them. The CDR3 contains 11 residues. The CDR3 coding sequence is TGTGCCAGTAGTCCGGGGCTTGGCTACACCTTC. Protein product: CASSPGLGYTF.

The table lists this clonotype with many counts. The rearrangement links TRBV4-2 to TRBJ2-5, with D unresolved. This CDR3 spans 13 amino acids. Germline-derived CDR1 and CDR2 are LGHNA and YNFKEQ. Trimming stripped 0 bases from V and 7 bases from J, with 9 bases between. The CDR3 sequence is CASSQEKGPTQYF. DNA of the CDR3: TGTGCCAGCAGCCAAGAAAAGGGCCCGACCCAGTACTTC.

There are many counts of this clonotype. The chain combines TRBV6-1 with TRBJ1-1; the match to TRBD1 covers 7 bases. This CDR3 region has 14 residues. Germline V lookup: CDR1 MNHNS, CDR2 SASEGT. J gave up 3 bases and V 7 bases, and 8 bases lay outside the gene matches. CDR3 bases: TGTGCCAGCACCACGACAGGGACCGACACTGAAGCTTTCTTT. It yields the protein CASTTTGTDTEAFF.

Concerning this clonotype itself: Possible read error: a much larger clone is one base away. The chain has TRBV19 and TRBJ2-7; TRBD2 agrees at 7 bases. V was pared by 3 bases and J by 5 bases, with 10 bases of the junction left unmatched. This CDR3 contains 15 residues. Germline V CDR1 and CDR2: LNHDA, SQIVND (reference sequence). Here the CDR3 reads CASSIVGGSKNEQYF. In DNA, the CDR3 is TGTGCCAGTAGTATTGTCGGCGGGAGTAAGAACGAGCAGTACTTC.

This clonotype was observed at least ten times. The chain combines TRBV6-1 with TRBJ2-5, with a weak D call TRBD2 (6 bases). V was pared by 1 base and J by 7 bases, with 13 bases between. Germline V gene data show CDR1 as MNHNS and CDR2 as SASEGT. There are 14 residues in the CDR3. The CDR3 is CASSEGLRGGTQYF. CDR3 sequence (DNA): TGTGCCAGCAGTGAAGGACTCCGGGGAGGGACCCAGTACTTC.

Comments on this clonotype: Since a much larger clone is just one base distant, this may be a read error. This chain joins TRBV4-1 and TRBJ2-7; D is uncertain. CDR1 and CDR2 from the germline V gene are MGHRA and YSYEKL. CDR3 size: 13 residues. The V end was cut by 3 bases, the J end by 4 bases, with 10 bases between. The CDR3 sequence is CASSQRLKYEQYF. CDR3 nucleotide sequence: TGCGCCAGCAGCCAGAGGCTTAAATACGAGCAGTACTTC.

This clonotype was seen ten or more times. The V gene is TRBV7-9, the J gene TRBJ2-2; unclear D gene. The CDR3 is made up of 12 amino acids. Germline-derived CDR1 and CDR2 are SEHNR and FQNEAQ (reference sequence). V lost 2 bases to trimming and J lost 8 bases, with 6 bases between them. In DNA, the CDR3 is TGTGCCAGCAGCTTACCGCGGGGGGAGCTGTTTTTT. Translation gives CASSLPRGELFF.

The chain uses TRBV9 and TRBJ1-3, with a tentative D call TRBD1 (5 bases). Trimming removed 0 bases from V and 4 bases from J, with 11 bases in between. Germline CDR1 is SGDLS and CDR2 is YYNGEE. CDR3 length equals 15 residues. The CDR3 here is CASSVGDSAGNTIYF. For the CDR3, the DNA is TGTGCCAGCAGCGTAGGCGACAGTGCGGGAAACACCATATATTTT. The full variable domain, its missing parts supplied by reference TRBV9 and TRBJ1-3, is DSGVTQTPKHLITATGQRVTLRCSPRSGDLSVYWYQQSLDQGLQFLIQYYNGEERAKGNILERFSAQQFPDLHSELNLSSLELGDSALYFCASSVGDSAGNTIYFGEGSWLTVV.

The V call is TRBV4-1, the J call TRBJ2-5; 7 bases match TRBD2. Losses at the gene ends were 4 bases for V and 2 bases for J; bases not matched to a gene: 10. Germline lookup yields CDR1 MGHRA and CDR2 YSYEKL. The length of the CDR3 is 16 residues. Here the CDR3 reads CASSPRGSGKQETQYF. DNA for the CDR3: TGCGCCAGCAGCCCCCGGGGGAGCGGGAAGCAAGAGACCCAGTACTTC.

A note on this clonotype: A much larger clone differs by one base, so this may be a read error. The J gene is TRBJ2-7, the V gene TRBV6-2 or TRBV6-3; 13 bases are a match to TRBD2. The CDR3 contains 15 residues. Germline CDR1 and CDR2: MNHEY and SVGEGT. CDR3 DNA sequence: TGTACCAGCAGTCATAGGACTAGCGGGAGCTACGAGCAGTACTTC. Its protein is CTSSHRTSGSYEQYF.

This clonotype was found many times. This chain uses TRBV18 with TRBJ2-3; 7 bases are shared with TRBD2. There are 14 residues in the CDR3. V lost 0 bases and J lost 8; bases outside the gene matches: 5. Looked up from germline, CDR1 is KGHSH and CDR2 is LQKENI. CDR3 loop: CASSPPTSSGTQYF. CDR3 bases: TGTGCCAGCTCACCACCGACTAGCTCCGGTACGCAGTATTTT.

To note about this clonotype: One end of the junction is discordant with germline, which a read error may explain. CDR3 DNA sequence: TGTGCCAGCAGTTTATTCCAGGGGGCTGCAGGGGGTGAGAAGTTCTTC. As protein: CASSLFQGAAGGEKFF. The chain joins TRBV27 to TRBJ2-1; 8 bases are shared with TRBD1. The CDR3 spans 16 residues. Looked up from germline, CDR1 is MNHEY and CDR2 is SMNVEV (reference sequence).

This clonotype has a count of ten or more. CDR3 sequence reads: CASSFAYHNEQFF. The CDR3, as DNA: TGTGCCAGCAGTTTCGCGTATCACAATGAGCAGTTCTTC. The chain employs TRBV27 and TRBJ2-1, with D unclear. CDR3 size: 13 residues. V was clipped by 3 bases and J by 5 bases, with 8 bases between them. CDR1 MNHEY and CDR2 SMNVEV come from the germline V gene (reference sequence).

This clonotype came up many times. V is TRBV6-1 and J is TRBJ2-3; 12 bases align to TRBD2. The CDR3 has 15 amino acids. Losses at the gene ends were 3 bases for V and 9 bases for J; bases not matched to a gene: 7. Germline CDR1 is MNHNS and CDR2 is SASEGT. The CDR3 DNA reads TGTGCCAGCAGTGAGTGGAGACTAGCGGGAGCAACGCAGTATTTT. Amino acid sequence: CASSEWRLAGATQYF.

This clonotype has at least ten counts. This chain's CDR3 is CASSYSDISGANVLTF. Here the CDR3 DNA reads TGTGCCAGCAGTTACTCTGACATCTCTGGGGCCAACGTCCTGACTTTC. The J gene is TRBJ2-6, the V gene TRBV6-6; D ambiguous. Germline V gives CDR1 MNHNY, CDR2 SVGAGI (reference sequence). Between the trimmed V and J ends, which lost 0 bases and 0 bases, there was a span of 6 bases. This CDR3 is 16 amino acids long.

This clonotype was counted at least ten times. The rearrangement joins TRBV28 to TRBJ1-2; 8 bases match TRBD1. The CDR3 has 15 amino acids. Germline V lookup: CDR1 MDHEN, CDR2 SYDVKM. The J segment lost 7 bases and the V segment lost 4 bases, leaving 11 bases of the junction unmatched. The CDR3 here is CASSSPRQGRVGYTF. The CDR3 DNA sequence: TGTGCCAGCAGTTCCCCCCGACAGGGGAGGGTTGGCTACACCTTC.

Ten or more counts support this clonotype. The chain joins TRBV10-3 to TRBJ1-2, with TRBD1 as a possible D gene (6 bases). Trimming removed 3 bases at V and 2 bases at J, with 10 bases between. This CDR3 is 14 amino acids long. Germline values: CDR1 ENHRY, CDR2 SYGVKD. CDR3: CAISERGRNYGYTF. In DNA form, the CDR3 reads TGTGCCATCAGTGAACGGGGGCGGAACTATGGCTACACCTTC.

This clonotype was picked up many times. The V gene is TRBV7-2, the J gene TRBJ2-3; possibly TRBD1 for D (5 bases). The germline V gene encodes CDR1 SGHTA and CDR2 FQGNSA. V was pared by 3 bases and J by 5 bases, with 15 bases between. The length of the CDR3 is 15 residues. The CDR3 DNA follows: TGTGCCAGCAGCTTTATGTTGCAGGGAAAAGATACGCAGTATTTT. Its translation: CASSFMLQGKDTQYF.

This clonotype was counted at least ten times. The V call is TRBV4-2, the J call TRBJ2-7, with a possible D match to TRBD1 (5 bases). Germline loops: CDR1 LGHNA, CDR2 YNFKEQ. Trimming shortened V by 5 bases and J by 3 bases, and 14 bases separated the two germline ends. The CDR3 is 14 amino acids. The CDR3 region is CASSFGVGVYEQYF. CDR3 sequence (DNA): TGTGCCAGCAGCTTTGGGGTAGGGGTCTACGAGCAGTACTTC.

The V call is TRBV12-3 or TRBV12-4, the J call TRBJ2-7; 9 bases are a match to TRBD1. CDR3 length: 14 amino acids. V lost 6 bases and J lost 5; bases outside the gene matches: 8. The CDR3 region has the DNA TGTGCCAGCAGGGGGTGGGACAGGGTACACGAGCAGTACTTC. The encoded protein is CASRGWDRVHEQYF.

This clonotype has more than one count but fewer than ten. This may be a read error: a much more frequent sequence differs by one nucleotide. The rearrangement links TRBV6-1 to TRBJ2-5; D tentatively fits TRBD1 or TRBD2 (5 bases each). Germline CDR1 MNHNS, CDR2 SASEGT. This CDR3 region has 13 residues. The chain's CDR3 is CASSPGPEETQCF. CDR3 DNA: TGTGCCAGCAGCCCGGGACCAGAAGAGACCCAGTGCTTC.

Worth noting for this clonotype: The CDR3 does not end in the conserved phenylalanine or tryptophan, so this is likely a read error. The DNA is left out, because the CDR3 cannot be placed on it with certainty; the CDR3 is given as TCRdb lists it. This chain links TRBV6-1 with TRBJ2-3; the tabulated D call, TRBD1, remains unverified against the DNA. The CDR3 spans 13 residues, counting both ends. The germline V gene encodes CDR1 MNHNS and CDR2 SASEGT. The chain's CDR3 is CAIQKQGTDTQCY.

This chain uses TRBV6-4 with TRBJ2-5; 9 bases are a match to TRBD2. The CDR3 runs 15 residues. Germline CDR1 is MRHNA and CDR2 is SNTAGT. After removal of 6 bases from V and 1 base from J, the junction contained 6 bases not matched to a gene. The CDR3 nucleotides are TGTGCCAGCAGCTTCCTAGCGGGATCCCAAGAGACCCAGTACTTC. This gives the protein CASSFLAGSQETQYF.

In this sample, this clonotype turned up many times. The gene calls are TRBV18 and TRBJ2-1, with TRBD2 matching over 8 bases. CDR3 size: 16 residues. The V segment lost 6 bases and the J segment 2 bases; nucleotides outside the gene matches: 9. From germline, CDR1 is KGHSH and CDR2 LQKENI. The CDR3 loop is CASSPTGTRTYNEQFF. DNA of the CDR3: TGTGCCAGCTCCCCGACCGGGACTAGGACCTACAATGAGCAGTTCTTC.

This clonotype was found many times. The V call is TRBV5-4, the J call TRBJ1-1; D unclear. From germline, CDR1 is SGHNT and CDR2 YYREEE (reference sequence). The CDR3 loop spans 12 amino acids. V was clipped by 0 bases and J by 7 bases, with 7 bases between them. The CDR3 sequence: CASSLDRSEAFF. CDR3 sequence (DNA): TGTGCCAGCAGCTTGGACCGTAGTGAAGCTTTCTTT.